This T cell receptor (beta chain) came from a study of control samples from healthy donors and cancer patients. Method: immunoSEQ multiplex PCR; TCRdb's copy keeps in-frame clones and lacks some. The sample shows about 140,000 clones, 90% to 95% of them seen only once. The CDR3 length is 16 residues. With 0 bases removed from V and 4 bases from J, the gap between germline ends came to 13 bases. Germline loops: CDR1 ENHRY, CDR2 SYGVKD. The rearrangement joins TRBV10-3 to TRBJ2-1, with D perhaps matching TRBD2 (5 bases). The sequence derives from a man aged 40-49 years in good health. Sequences were obtained from blood. The CDR3 bases are TGTGCCATCAGTGAGTCGGCGGGCGGCGTATACAATGAGCAGTTCTTC. Residues: CAISESAGGVYNEQFF.